The present TCR beta chain was sequenced within a study of regulatory T cells in long-lasting Graves disease. Study information: Patients with persistent Graves' disease had over 5 years of antithyroid drugs and persistent TSH receptor antibodies. General study points: Persistent Graves' patients showed less TCR diversity than newly diagnosed patients showed.

Germline CDR1 LNHDA, CDR2 SQIVND (reference sequence). CDR3 length: 15 amino acids. The V and J ends lost 0 bases and 1 base respectively, with 9 bases between them. Described time point: persistent/refractory GD, antithyroid drugs over 5 years with positive TRAb. The TCR library was made from RNA extracted from PBMCs. In regard to this clonotype: Antigen unknown.

Building of the TCR beta libraries involved iRepertoire HTBI primers and Arm-PCR of CDR3 regions. Each CDR3 protein is one row after TCRdb ran MiXCR on the multiplex PCR reads. The sample records over 650,000 distinct CDR3 sequences, approximately 31% being singletons. This rearrangement joins TRBV19 to TRBJ1-1, with unresolved D. This TCR was recovered from a female donor with Graves disease. The sample consisted of peripheral blood mononuclear cells (PBMCs), taken when the disease was refractory, from a patient treated with antithyroid drugs. The CDR3 loop is CASSIEGAQNTEAFF. CDR3 coding DNA: TGTGCCAGTAGTATAGAAGGAGCACAGAACACTGAAGCTTTCTTT.